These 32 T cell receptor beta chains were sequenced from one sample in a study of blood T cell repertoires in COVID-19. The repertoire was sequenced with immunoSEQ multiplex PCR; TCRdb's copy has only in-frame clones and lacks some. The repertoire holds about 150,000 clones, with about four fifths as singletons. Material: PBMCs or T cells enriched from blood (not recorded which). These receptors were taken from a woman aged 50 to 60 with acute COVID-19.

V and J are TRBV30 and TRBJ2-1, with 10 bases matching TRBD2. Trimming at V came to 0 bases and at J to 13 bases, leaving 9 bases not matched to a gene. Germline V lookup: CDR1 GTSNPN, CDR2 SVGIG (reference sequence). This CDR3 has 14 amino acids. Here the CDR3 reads CAWSVGLAGVSQFF. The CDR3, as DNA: TGTGCCTGGAGTGTGGGCCTAGCGGGAGTCAGCCAGTTCTTC.

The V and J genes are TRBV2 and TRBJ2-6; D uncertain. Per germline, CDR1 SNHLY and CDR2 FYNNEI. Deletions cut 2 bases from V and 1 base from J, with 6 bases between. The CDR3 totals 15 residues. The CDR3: CASSETVSGANVLTF. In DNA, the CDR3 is TGTGCCAGCAGTGAAACGGTATCTGGGGCCAACGTCCTGACTTTC.

The CDR3 bases are TGCGCCAGCAGCCAAGGGCCTGGGGCGCGCGAGCAGTACTTC. It specifies CASSQGPGAREQYF. V is TRBV4-1 and J is TRBJ2-7; TRBD1 is a possible D gene (5 bases). Trimming shortened V by 1 base and J by 6 bases, and 13 bases separated the two germline ends. This CDR3 spans 14 amino acids. Per germline, CDR1 MGHRA and CDR2 YSYEKL.

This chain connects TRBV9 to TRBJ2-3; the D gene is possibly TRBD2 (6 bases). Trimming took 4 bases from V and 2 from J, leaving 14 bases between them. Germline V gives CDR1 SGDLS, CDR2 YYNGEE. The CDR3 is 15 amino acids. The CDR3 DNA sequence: TGTGCCAGCAGCCCGTCCGCGGGGACCACAGATACGCAGTATTTT. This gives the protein CASSPSAGTTDTQYF.

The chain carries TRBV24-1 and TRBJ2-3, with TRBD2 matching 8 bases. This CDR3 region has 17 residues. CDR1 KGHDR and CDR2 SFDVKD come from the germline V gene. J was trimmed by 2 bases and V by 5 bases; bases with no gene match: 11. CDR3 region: CATSGGFELAATDTQYF. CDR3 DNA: TGTGCCACCAGTGGGGGGTTTGAACTAGCGGCCACAGATACGCAGTATTTT.

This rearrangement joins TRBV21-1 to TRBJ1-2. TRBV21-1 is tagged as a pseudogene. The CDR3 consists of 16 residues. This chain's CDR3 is CASTQKTIRRDYGYTF. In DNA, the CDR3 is TGTGCCAGCACCCAAAAAACCATAAGAAGAGACTATGGCTACACCTTC.

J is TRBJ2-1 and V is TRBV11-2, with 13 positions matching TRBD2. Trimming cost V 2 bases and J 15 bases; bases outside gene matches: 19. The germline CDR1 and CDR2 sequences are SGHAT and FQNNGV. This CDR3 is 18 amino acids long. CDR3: CASSLRDTPGLAGEGLFF. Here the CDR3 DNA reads TGTGCCAGCAGCTTAAGGGACACACCCGGACTAGCGGGAGAGGGGTTGTTCTTC. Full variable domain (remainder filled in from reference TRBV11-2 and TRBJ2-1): EAGVAQSPRYKIIEKRQSVAFWCNPISGHATLYWYQQILGQGPKLLIQFQNNGVVDDSQLPKDRFSAERLKGVDSTLKIQPAKLEDSAVYLCASSLRDTPGLAGEGLFFGPGTRLTVL.

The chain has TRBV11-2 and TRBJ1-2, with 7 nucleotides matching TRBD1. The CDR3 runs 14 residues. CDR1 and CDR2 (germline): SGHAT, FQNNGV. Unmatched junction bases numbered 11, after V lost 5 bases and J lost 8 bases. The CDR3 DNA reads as TGTGCCAGCAGCCAGATAGAGGGGGCGGGCGGCTACACCTTC. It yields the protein CASSQIEGAGGYTF.

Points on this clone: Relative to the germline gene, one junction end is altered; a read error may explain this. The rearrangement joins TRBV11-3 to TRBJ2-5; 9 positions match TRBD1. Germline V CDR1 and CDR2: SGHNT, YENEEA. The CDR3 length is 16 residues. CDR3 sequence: CASSTRTGQGREAQYF. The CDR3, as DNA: TGTGCCAGCAGCACGCGGACGGGACAGGGAAGAGAGGCCCAGTACTTC.

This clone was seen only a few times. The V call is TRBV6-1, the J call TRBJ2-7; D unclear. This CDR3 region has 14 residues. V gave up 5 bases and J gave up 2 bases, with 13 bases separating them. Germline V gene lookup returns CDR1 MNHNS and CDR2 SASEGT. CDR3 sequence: CASSSPRKAYEQYF. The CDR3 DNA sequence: TGTGCCAGCAGTTCGCCTAGGAAAGCCTACGAGCAGTACTTC.

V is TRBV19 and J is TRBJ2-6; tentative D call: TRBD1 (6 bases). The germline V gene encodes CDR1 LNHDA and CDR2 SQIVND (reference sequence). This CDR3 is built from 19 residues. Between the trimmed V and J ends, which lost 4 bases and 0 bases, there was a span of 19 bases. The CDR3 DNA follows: TGTGCCAGTAGTAACCTGGCGGCCCTACAGGGCTCTGGGGCCAACGTCCTGACTTTC. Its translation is CASSNLAALQGSGANVLTF.

CDR3 bases: TGTGCCAGCAGTGCCGGACAGGGGGCGGAGGACACTGAAGCTTTCTTT. Translating it yields CASSAGQGAEDTEAFF. This rearrangement joins TRBV2 to TRBJ1-1; TRBD1 matches 11 bases. This CDR3 has 16 residues. V lost 4 bases, J lost 3 bases, and 7 bases stayed unmatched. Per germline, CDR1 SNHLY and CDR2 FYNNEI.

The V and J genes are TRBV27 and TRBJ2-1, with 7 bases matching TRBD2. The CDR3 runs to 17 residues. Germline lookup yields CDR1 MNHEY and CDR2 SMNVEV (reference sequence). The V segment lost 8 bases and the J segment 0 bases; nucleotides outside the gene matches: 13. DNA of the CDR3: TGTGCCAGCCGAACTAATCTCGGCGGGAGCTCCTACAATGAGCAGTTCTTC. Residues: CASRTNLGGSSYNEQFF.

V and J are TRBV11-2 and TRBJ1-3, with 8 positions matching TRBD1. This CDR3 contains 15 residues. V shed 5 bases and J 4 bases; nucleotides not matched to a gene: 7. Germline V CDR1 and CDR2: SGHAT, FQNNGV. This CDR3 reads CASSRITGGGNTIYF. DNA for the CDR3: TGTGCCAGCAGCCGAATTACAGGGGGAGGAAACACCATATATTTT.

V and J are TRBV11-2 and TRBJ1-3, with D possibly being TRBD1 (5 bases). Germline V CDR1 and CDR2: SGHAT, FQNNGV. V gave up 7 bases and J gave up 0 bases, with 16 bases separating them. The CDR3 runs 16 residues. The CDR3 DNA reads TGTGCCAGCACCAACCAGGGCAAAAGCTCTGGAAACACCATATATTTT. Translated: CASTNQGKSSGNTIYF.

The CDR3 DNA sequence: TGTGCCAGCAGCCACCTGACCGGACGGGCGGTTGAACGGGGGGGACTGTTTTTT. This translates into CASSHLTGRAVERGGLFF. V usage is TRBV6-2 or TRBV6-3 and J usage is TRBJ1-4; D perhaps matches TRBD1 (5 bases). This CDR3 has 18 residues. CDR1 is MNHEY and CDR2 is SVGEGT in the germline V gene. V gave up 6 bases and J gave up 13 bases, with 33 bases separating them.

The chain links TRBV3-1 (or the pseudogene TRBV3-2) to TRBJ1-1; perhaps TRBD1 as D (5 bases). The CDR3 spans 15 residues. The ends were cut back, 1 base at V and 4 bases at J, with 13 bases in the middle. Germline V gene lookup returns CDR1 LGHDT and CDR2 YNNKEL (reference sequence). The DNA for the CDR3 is TGTGCCAGCAGCCAAGTGTCAGGGATCGGCACTGAAGCTTTCTTT. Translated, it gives CASSQVSGIGTEAFF.

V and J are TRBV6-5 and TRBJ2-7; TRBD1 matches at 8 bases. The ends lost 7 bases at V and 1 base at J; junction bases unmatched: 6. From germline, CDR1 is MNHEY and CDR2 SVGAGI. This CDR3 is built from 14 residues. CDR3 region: CASTRTGTSYEQYF. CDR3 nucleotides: TGTGCCAGCACTAGGACAGGGACTTCCTACGAGCAGTACTTC.

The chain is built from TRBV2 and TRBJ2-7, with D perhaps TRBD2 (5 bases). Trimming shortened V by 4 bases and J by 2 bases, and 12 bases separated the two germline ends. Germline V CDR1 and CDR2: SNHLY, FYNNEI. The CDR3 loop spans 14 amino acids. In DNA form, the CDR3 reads TGTGCCAGCAGTGTTAAGCGGTTACCCTACGAGCAGTACTTC. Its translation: CASSVKRLPYEQYF.

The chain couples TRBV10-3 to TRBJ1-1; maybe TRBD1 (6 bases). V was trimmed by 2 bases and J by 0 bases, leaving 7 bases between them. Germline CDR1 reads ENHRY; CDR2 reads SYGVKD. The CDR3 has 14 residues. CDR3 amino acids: CAISEQGLNTEAFF. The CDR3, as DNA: TGTGCCATCAGTGAGCAGGGGCTGAACACTGAAGCTTTCTTT.

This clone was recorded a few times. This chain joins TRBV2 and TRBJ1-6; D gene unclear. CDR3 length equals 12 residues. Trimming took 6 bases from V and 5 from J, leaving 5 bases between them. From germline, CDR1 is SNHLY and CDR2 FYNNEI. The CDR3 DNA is TGTGCCAGCAGCCAGAATAATTCACCCCTCCACTTT. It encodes CASSQNNSPLHF.

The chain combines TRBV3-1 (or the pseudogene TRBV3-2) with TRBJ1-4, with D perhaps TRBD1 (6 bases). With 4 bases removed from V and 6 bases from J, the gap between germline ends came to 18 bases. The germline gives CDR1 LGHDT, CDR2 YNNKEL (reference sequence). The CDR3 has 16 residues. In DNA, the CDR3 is TGTGCCAGCAGCCCGTCGGGGGTAGGGGGGGATGAAAAACTGTTTTTT. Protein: CASSPSGVGGDEKLFF.

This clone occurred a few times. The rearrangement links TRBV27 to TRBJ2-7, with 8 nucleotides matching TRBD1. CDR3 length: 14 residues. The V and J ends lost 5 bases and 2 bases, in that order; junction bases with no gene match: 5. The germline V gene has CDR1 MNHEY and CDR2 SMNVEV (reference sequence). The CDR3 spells CASSLDRGPYEQYF. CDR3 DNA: TGTGCCAGCAGTCTTGACAGGGGACCCTACGAGCAGTACTTC.

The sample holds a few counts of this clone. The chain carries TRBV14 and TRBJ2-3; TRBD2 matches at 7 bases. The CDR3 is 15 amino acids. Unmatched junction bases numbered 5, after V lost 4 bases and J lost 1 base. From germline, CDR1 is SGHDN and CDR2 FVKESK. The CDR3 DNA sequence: TGTGCCAGCAGCCTGCCGGCGGGAGGCACAGATACGCAGTATTTT. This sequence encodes CASSLPAGGTDTQYF.

The CDR3 loop reads CASSVVGDTDTQYF. The CDR3 nucleotides read TGTGCCAGCAGCGTAGTGGGAGACACAGATACGCAGTATTTT. The rearrangement joins TRBV9 to TRBJ2-3; a possible D gene is TRBD2 (5 bases). This CDR3 has 14 residues. Germline values: CDR1 SGDLS, CDR2 YYNGEE. Trimming left V 0 bases short and J 2 bases short, with 7 bases between.

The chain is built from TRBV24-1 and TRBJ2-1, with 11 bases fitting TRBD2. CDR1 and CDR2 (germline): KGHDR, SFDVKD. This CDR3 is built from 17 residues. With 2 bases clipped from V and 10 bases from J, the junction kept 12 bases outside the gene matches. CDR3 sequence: CATSDSGTSGARDEQFF. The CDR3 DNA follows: TGTGCCACCAGTGATTCCGGGACTAGCGGAGCCCGAGACGAGCAGTTCTTC.

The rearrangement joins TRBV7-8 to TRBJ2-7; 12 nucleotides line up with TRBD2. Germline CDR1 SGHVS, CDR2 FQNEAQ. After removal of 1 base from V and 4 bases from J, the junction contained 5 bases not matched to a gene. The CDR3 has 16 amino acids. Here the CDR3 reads CASSLGLAGGQYEQYF. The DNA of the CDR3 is TGTGCCAGCAGCTTAGGGCTAGCGGGAGGGCAGTACGAGCAGTACTTC.

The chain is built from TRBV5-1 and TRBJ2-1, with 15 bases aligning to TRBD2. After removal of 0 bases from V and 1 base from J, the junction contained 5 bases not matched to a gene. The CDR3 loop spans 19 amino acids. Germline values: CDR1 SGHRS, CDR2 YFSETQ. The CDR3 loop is CASSLEGLAGGLSYNEQFF. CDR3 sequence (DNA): TGCGCCAGCAGCTTGGAGGGACTAGCGGGAGGCCTATCCTACAATGAGCAGTTCTTC.

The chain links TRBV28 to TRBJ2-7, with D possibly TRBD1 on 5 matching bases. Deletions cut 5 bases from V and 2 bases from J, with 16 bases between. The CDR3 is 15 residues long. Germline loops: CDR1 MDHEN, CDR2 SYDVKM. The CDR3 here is CASSPRLAGTYEQYF. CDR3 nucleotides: TGTGCCAGCAGTCCGCGGTTGGCAGGGACCTACGAGCAGTACTTC.

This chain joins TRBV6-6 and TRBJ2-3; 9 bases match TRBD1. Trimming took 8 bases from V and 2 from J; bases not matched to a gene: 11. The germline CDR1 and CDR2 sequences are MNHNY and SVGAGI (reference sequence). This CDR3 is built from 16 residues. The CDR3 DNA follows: TGTGCCAGCTCTACAGGGACAGGGTCCCACACAGATACGCAGTATTTT. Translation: CASSTGTGSHTDTQYF.

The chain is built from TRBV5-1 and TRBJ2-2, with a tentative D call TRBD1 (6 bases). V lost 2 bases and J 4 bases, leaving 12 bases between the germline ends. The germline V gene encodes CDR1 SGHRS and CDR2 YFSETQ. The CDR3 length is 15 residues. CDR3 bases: TGCGCCAGCAGCTTACAGGGTCGGACCACCGGGGAGCTGTTTTTT. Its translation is CASSLQGRTTGELFF.

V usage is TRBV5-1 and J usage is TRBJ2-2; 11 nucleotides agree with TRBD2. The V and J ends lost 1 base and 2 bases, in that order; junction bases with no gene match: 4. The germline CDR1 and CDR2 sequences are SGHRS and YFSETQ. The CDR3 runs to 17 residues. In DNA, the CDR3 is TGCGCCAGCAGCTTGTCCCTAGCGGGAGGTAACACCGGGGAGCTGTTTTTT. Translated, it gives CASSLSLAGGNTGELFF.